The subject of this entry is one TCR beta chain. Its antigen is still unknown. The sample originates from a study of cytomegalovirus exposure and HLA in healthy donors. Study-wide results and limits: It was reportedly the case that the classifier diagnosed cytomegalovirus status with high specificity and sensitivity. Among the CMV-associated chains, a few were confirmed in vitro as specific for CMV antigens. A list of approximately 160 TCR beta chains associated with cytomegalovirus was given.

Measured with immunoSEQ multiplex PCR; TCRdb has only the in-frame clones, and not every one. Here the sample spans over 200,000 clones, 85% to 90% being singletons. Germline trimming cut 0 bases from V and 7 bases from J; bases unmatched to any gene: 15. Germline V CDR1 and CDR2: PRHDT, FYEKMQ (reference sequence). This CDR3 comprises 19 residues. Separate from the roughly 700-subject first cohort, the 120-subject validation cohort was the one that the donors belonged to. This TCR derives from a young woman in good health and CMV-seronegative. The material sequenced was PBMCs. The chain couples TRBV13 to TRBJ2-1; 10 nucleotides line up with TRBD2. CDR3 sequence: CASSLGRSFGLAERNEQFF. The CDR3 DNA sequence: TGTGCCAGCAGCTTAGGCCGGAGTTTTGGACTAGCGGAGAGAAATGAGCAGTTCTTC.